The 26 T cell receptor beta chains listed next were all sequenced from one sample in a study of blood T cell repertoires in COVID-19. The table came from immunoSEQ multiplex PCR; TCRdb's copy has only in-frame clones and leaves some out. Of 60,000 to 75,000 clones listed, approximately 88% are singletons. The source material was peripheral blood. Receptors originate from a human donor in a cohort sampled during active COVID-19.

The genes are TRBV7-3 and TRBJ2-3, with TRBD2 as a possible D gene (6 bases). Trimming left V 5 bases short and J 6 bases short, with 12 bases between. This CDR3 has 13 residues. Germline assignment: CDR1 SGHTA and CDR2 FQGTGA. CDR3 sequence (DNA): TGTGCCAGCAGCCGGAGGGAGCGGGATACGCAGTATTTT. This gives the protein CASSRRERDTQYF.

V gene TRBV4-1 combines with J gene TRBJ1-5; D is unclear. Trimming stripped 2 bases from V and 6 bases from J, with 8 bases between. The germline CDR1 and CDR2 sequences are MGHRA and YSYEKL. The CDR3 spans 13 residues. The CDR3 loop is CASSQYEAQPQHF. DNA of the CDR3: TGCGCCAGCAGCCAATATGAGGCTCAGCCCCAGCATTTT.

The chain carries TRBV13 and TRBJ2-1, with 9 bases aligning to TRBD1. Germline lookup yields CDR1 PRHDT and CDR2 FYEKMQ (reference sequence). The J segment lost 6 bases and the V segment lost 5 bases, leaving 5 bases of the junction unmatched. This CDR3 has 14 amino acids. CDR3 coding DNA: TGTGCCAGCAGCGTCGGGACAGGGAGCAATGAGCAGTTCTTC. This codes for CASSVGTGSNEQFF.

The V and J genes are TRBV6-1 and TRBJ2-1, with 11 bases identical to TRBD1. V lost 0 bases, J lost 7 bases, and 17 bases stayed unmatched. The CDR3 is made up of 20 amino acids. Germline CDR1 and CDR2: MNHNS and SASEGT. CDR3 protein: CASSEALFITGQGARNEQFF. CDR3 sequence (DNA): TGTGCCAGCAGTGAAGCGCTGTTTATTACCGGACAGGGGGCGAGGAATGAGCAGTTCTTC.

The chain links TRBV13 to TRBJ2-5; 11 nucleotides align to TRBD1. The CDR3 loop spans 14 amino acids. Per the germline V gene, CDR1 is PRHDT and CDR2 is FYEKMQ (reference sequence). V lost 5 bases, J lost 5 bases, and 4 bases stayed unmatched. The CDR3: CASSRTGGIETQYF. The CDR3 DNA follows: TGTGCCAGCAGCCGGACAGGGGGCATCGAGACCCAGTACTTC.

V gene TRBV28 combines with J gene TRBJ1-3, with D unresolved. Germline V CDR1 and CDR2: MDHEN, SYDVKM. There are 13 residues in the CDR3. Trimming cost V 7 bases and J 5 bases, with 12 bases left between them. CDR3 sequence (DNA): TGTGCCAGCATCTCGAGGGAAAGAAACACCATATATTTT. Protein: CASISRERNTIYF.

The chain has TRBV7-8 and TRBJ2-7; no reliable D call. The CDR3 is made up of 13 amino acids. V dropped 7 bases and J dropped 2 bases, with 12 bases sitting between them. Germline V gene data show CDR1 as SGHVS and CDR2 as FQNEAQ. The DNA for the CDR3 is TGTGCCAGCACCGACCCTAGGACCTACGAGCAGTACTTC. Its protein product is CASTDPRTYEQYF.

This chain connects TRBV3-1 (or the pseudogene TRBV3-2) to TRBJ2-5; D not resolved. The CDR3 runs 15 residues. Per germline, CDR1 LGHDT and CDR2 YNNKEL (reference sequence). V was trimmed by 1 base and J by 1 base, leaving 10 bases between them. This CDR3 reads CASSQVGQTQETQYF. The CDR3 nucleotides read TGTGCCAGCAGCCAAGTTGGGCAGACCCAAGAGACCCAGTACTTC.

V usage is TRBV7-2 and J usage is TRBJ1-1; possible D gene TRBD1, 6 bases. The germline gives CDR1 SGHTA, CDR2 FQGNSA. V lost 1 base and J lost 7, with 10 bases in between. The CDR3 has 13 amino acids. CDR3 residues: CASSLEGGFEAFF. DNA of the CDR3: TGTGCCAGCAGCTTAGAGGGGGGGTTTGAAGCTTTCTTT.

The genes are TRBV11-2 and TRBJ2-7, with D possibly TRBD1 on 6 matching bases. The V gene lost 1 base and the J gene lost 3 bases, with 10 bases spanning the gap. The CDR3 sequence is 14 residues long. Germline CDR1 SGHAT, CDR2 FQNNGV. The CDR3 here is CASSLAPGDYEQYF. DNA of the CDR3: TGTGCCAGCAGCTTAGCCCCAGGGGACTACGAGCAGTACTTC.

This rearrangement joins TRBV7-3 to TRBJ1-6; D perhaps matches TRBD1 (6 bases). The V gene lost 5 bases and the J gene lost 6 bases, with 14 bases spanning the gap. This CDR3 is built from 15 residues. Germline CDR1 SGHTA, CDR2 FQGTGA. CDR3 bases: TGTGCCAGCAGCCCACGCGGGGGCCTTAATTCACCCCTCCACTTT. Protein product: CASSPRGGLNSPLHF.

The chain joins TRBV10-1 to TRBJ1-1; D is possibly TRBD1 (5 bases). The germline V and J ends were trimmed by 2 bases and 7 bases, with 11 bases remaining between them. CDR1 is WNHNN, CDR2 SYGVQD, per germline (reference sequence). The CDR3 contains 13 residues. CDR3 coding DNA: TGCGCCAGCAGTGAGACCGTCAGGGATGAAGCTTTCTTT. Protein product: CASSETVRDEAFF.

The chain employs TRBV12-3 or TRBV12-4 and TRBJ2-7; a weak D match, TRBD1 (5 bases). Trimming shortened V by 5 bases and J by 9 bases, and 11 bases separated the two germline ends. The CDR3 has 11 residues. The CDR3 nucleotides read TGTGCCAGCAGTAATATGGGGCCGCAGTACTTC. This sequence encodes CASSNMGPQYF.

The V gene is TRBV6-5, the J gene TRBJ1-2; D gene unclear. This CDR3 has 15 amino acids. Germline CDR1 MNHEY, CDR2 SVGAGI. V lost 5 bases and J lost 0, with 13 bases in between. The CDR3 bases are TGTGCCAGCAGTACCGTTCACAGAACTAACTATGGCTACACCTTC. It yields the protein CASSTVHRTNYGYTF.

The chain is built from TRBV11-2 and TRBJ2-1; D is uncertain. This CDR3 comprises 12 residues. The germline V gene encodes CDR1 SGHAT and CDR2 FQNNGV. The V gene lost 0 bases and the J gene lost 9 bases, with 6 bases spanning the gap. CDR3 in amino acids: CASSLDRGEQFF. The CDR3 bases are TGTGCCAGCAGCTTAGATCGAGGTGAGCAGTTCTTC. Combining the CDR3 with reference TRBV11-2 and TRBJ2-1 gives the whole variable domain EAGVAQSPRYKIIEKRQSVAFWCNPISGHATLYWYQQILGQGPKLLIQFQNNGVVDDSQLPKDRFSAERLKGVDSTLKIQPAKLEDSAVYLCASSLDRGEQFFGPGTRLTVL.

The gene calls are TRBV30 and TRBJ1-5; D not certain. Germline-derived CDR1 and CDR2 are GTSNPN and SVGIG (reference sequence). This CDR3 spans 14 amino acids. Between the trimmed V and J ends, which lost 3 bases and 0 bases, there was a span of 9 bases. CDR3 sequence reads: CAWSLENSNQPQHF. Here the CDR3 DNA reads TGTGCCTGGAGCCTAGAGAATAGCAATCAGCCCCAGCATTTT.

The chain uses TRBV11-2 and TRBJ2-2; maybe TRBD2 (6 bases). The CDR3 consists of 16 residues. Trimming removed 5 bases at V and 5 bases at J, with 18 bases between. Germline CDR1 reads SGHAT; CDR2 reads FQNNGV. The CDR3 nucleotides read TGTGCCAGCAGCCCGACGCGGGGCCCATCAACCGGGGAGCTGTTTTTT. It yields the protein CASSPTRGPSTGELFF.

The rearrangement uses TRBV5-1 and TRBJ2-1, with 8 bases lining up with TRBD2. After removal of 4 bases from V and 3 bases from J, the junction contained 3 bases not matched to a gene. The CDR3 totals 14 residues. The V gene's germline CDR1 is SGHRS and CDR2 YFSETQ. CDR3: CASSLGGDYNEQFF. In DNA, the CDR3 is TGCGCCAGCAGCCTCGGGGGGGACTACAATGAGCAGTTCTTC.

This clone was seen once. This sequence joins TRBV12-3 or TRBV12-4 and TRBJ2-5; TRBD2 matches 7 bases. The ends lost 6 bases at V and 4 bases at J; junction bases unmatched: 2. The CDR3 consists of 12 residues. CDR3 protein: CASRPGGETQYF. In DNA, the CDR3 is TGTGCCAGCAGACCGGGGGGAGAGACCCAGTACTTC.

The J gene is TRBJ1-1, the V gene TRBV2, with TRBD1 identical over 8 bases. Looked up from germline, CDR1 is SNHLY and CDR2 is FYNNEI. The V gene end was trimmed by 4 bases and the J gene end by 1 base; junction bases not matched to a gene: 5. CDR3 size: 15 residues. The CDR3 region has the DNA TGTGCCAGCAGTGTGGGCAGGGGGCGGAACACTGAAGCTTTCTTT. Residues: CASSVGRGRNTEAFF.

The V call is TRBV19, the J call TRBJ2-7, with 9 bases that match TRBD1. The CDR3 contains 14 residues. V gave up 6 bases and J gave up 4 bases; unmatched junction bases: 7. Germline V gives CDR1 LNHDA, CDR2 SQIVND (reference sequence). CDR3 bases: TGTGCCAGTAGCTCCGGGACAGGGAGTTACGAGCAGTACTTC. Protein: CASSSGTGSYEQYF.

CDR3 residues: CASRWTSSNEQFF. For the CDR3, the DNA is TGTGCCAGCAGATGGACTAGCTCGAATGAGCAGTTCTTC. The chain combines TRBV5-4 with TRBJ2-1; 8 positions match TRBD2. The CDR3 is made up of 13 amino acids. Per the germline V gene, CDR1 is SGHNT and CDR2 is YYREEE (reference sequence). The V gene end was trimmed by 5 bases and the J gene end by 7 bases; junction bases not matched to a gene: 5. The whole variable domain, remainder taken from reference TRBV5-4 and TRBJ2-1, is ETGVTQSPTHLIKTRGQQVTLRCSSQSGHNTVSWYQQALGQGPQFIFQYYREEENGRGNFPPRFSGLQFPNYSSELNVNALELDDSALYLCASRWTSSNEQFFGPGTRLTVL.

V is TRBV5-5 and J is TRBJ2-3; D is unclear. Germline V gene lookup returns CDR1 SGHKS and CDR2 YYEKEE (reference sequence). The CDR3 has 13 amino acids. V lost 4 bases, J lost 7 bases, and 13 bases lay in between. The CDR3 region has the DNA TGTGCCAGCAGCCTCAATCTAGATAATACGCAGTATTTT. It translates to CASSLNLDNTQYF. Supplemented by reference TRBV5-5 and TRBJ2-3, the full variable domain reads DAGVTQSPTHLIKTRGQQVTLRCSPISGHKSVSWYQQVLGQGPQFIFQYYEKEERGRGNFPDRFSARQFPNYSSELNVNALLLGDSALYLCASSLNLDNTQYFGPGTRLTVL.

The V call is TRBV13, the J call TRBJ2-3, with D possibly being TRBD2 (6 bases). Trimming left V 5 bases short and J 7 bases short, with 13 bases between. The CDR3 covers 13 residues. Germline V gene sequence: CDR1 PRHDT, CDR2 FYEKMQ (reference sequence). CDR3 in amino acids: CASSPPGGNTQYF. The CDR3 nucleotides are TGTGCCAGCAGCCCCCCAGGAGGGAATACGCAGTATTTT.

This chain links TRBV19 with TRBJ1-2; 9 bases are shared with TRBD1. Germline CDR1 reads LNHDA; CDR2 reads SQIVND (reference sequence). This CDR3 has 14 amino acids. Germline trimming cut 3 bases from V and 4 bases from J; bases unmatched to any gene: 3. The CDR3 is CASSIGQGLYGYTF. DNA of the CDR3: TGTGCCAGTAGTATCGGACAGGGGCTCTATGGCTACACCTTC.

V is TRBV5-1 and J is TRBJ1-2; 7 bases fit TRBD1. Germline trimming cut 0 bases from V and 7 bases from J; bases unmatched to any gene: 3. The CDR3 has 13 residues. CDR1 SGHRS and CDR2 YFSETQ come from the germline V gene. In nucleotides, the CDR3 is TGCGCCAGCAGCTTGGCAGGGGGAGGTGGCTACACCTTC. Its protein is CASSLAGGGGYTF.